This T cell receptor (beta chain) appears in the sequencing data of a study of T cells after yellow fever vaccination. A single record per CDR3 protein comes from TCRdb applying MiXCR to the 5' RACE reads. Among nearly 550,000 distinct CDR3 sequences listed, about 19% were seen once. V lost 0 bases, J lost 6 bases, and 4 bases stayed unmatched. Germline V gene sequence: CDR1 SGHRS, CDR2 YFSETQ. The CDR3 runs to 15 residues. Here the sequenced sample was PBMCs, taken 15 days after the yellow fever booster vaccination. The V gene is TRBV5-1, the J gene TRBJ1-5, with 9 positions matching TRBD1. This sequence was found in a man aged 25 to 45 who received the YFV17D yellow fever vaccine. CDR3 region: CASSLAGTGSQPQHF. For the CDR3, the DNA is TGCGCCAGCAGCTTGGCAGGGACAGGGAGTCAGCCCCAGCATTTT.